This T cell receptor (beta chain) was sequenced in a study of control samples from healthy donors and cancer patients. Profiled with immunoSEQ multiplex PCR; TCRdb holds only in-frame clones, not every one. The table includes 55,000 to 75,000 clones, about 87% detected once. This TCR was recovered from a woman aged 45-65 years with head and neck cancer. The sequencing sample was made of PBMCs.

CDR3 sequence: CASSLDSGTDTQYF. The CDR3 DNA is TGCGCCAGCAGCCTGGACTCGGGGACAGATACGCAGTATTTT. The V and J genes are TRBV4-3 and TRBJ2-3; maybe TRBD2 (5 bases). The CDR3 runs to 14 residues. CDR1 LGHNA and CDR2 YSLEER come from the germline V gene. V lost 4 bases to trimming and J lost 3 bases, with 11 bases between them.